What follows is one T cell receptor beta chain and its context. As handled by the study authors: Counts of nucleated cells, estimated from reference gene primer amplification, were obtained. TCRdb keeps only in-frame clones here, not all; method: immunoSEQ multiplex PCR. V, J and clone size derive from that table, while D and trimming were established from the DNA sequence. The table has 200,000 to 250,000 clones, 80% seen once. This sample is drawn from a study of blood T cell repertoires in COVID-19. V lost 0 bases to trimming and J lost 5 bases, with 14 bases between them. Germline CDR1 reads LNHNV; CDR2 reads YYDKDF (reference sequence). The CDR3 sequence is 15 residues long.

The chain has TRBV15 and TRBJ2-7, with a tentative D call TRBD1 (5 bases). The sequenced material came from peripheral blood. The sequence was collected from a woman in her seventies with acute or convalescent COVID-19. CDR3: CATSRDRGTGNEQYF. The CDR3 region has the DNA TGTGCCACCAGCAGAGACCGAGGAACAGGTAACGAGCAGTACTTC.